A single sample gave rise to the 20 T cell receptor beta chains below, sequenced in a study of OX40 agonist ivuxolimab in advanced cancers. Using immunoSEQ multiplex PCR, the repertoire was profiled, and TCRdb retains in-frame clones only, with some absent. This table holds more than 35,000 clones, 60% to 85% found once. The source was CD4+ or CD8+ T cells sorted from blood, collected in a trial of the OX40 agonist ivuxolimab. The receptors shown here come from an adult with an advanced solid tumor such as melanoma, head and neck, liver or kidney cancer.

The chain recombines TRBV27 with TRBJ1-3, with 8 bases aligning to TRBD1. V lost 5 bases, J lost 0 bases, and 9 bases stayed unmatched. Germline values: CDR1 MNHEY, CDR2 SMNVEV (reference sequence). The CDR3 covers 17 residues. DNA for the CDR3: TGTGCCAGCAGTCCCCGGACAGGGCCGAGCTCTGGAAACACCATATATTTT. It codes for CASSPRTGPSSGNTIYF.

V is TRBV29-1 and J is TRBJ1-5; D ambiguous. Germline lookup yields CDR1 SQVTM and CDR2 ANQGSEA. The CDR3 totals 12 residues. V gave up 4 bases and J gave up 4 bases, with 8 bases separating them. The CDR3 reads CSVVEGNQPQHF. CDR3 nucleotides: TGCAGCGTTGTCGAGGGTAATCAGCCCCAGCATTTT. Supplemented by reference TRBV29-1 and TRBJ1-5, the full variable domain reads SAVISQKPSRDICQRGTSLTIQCQVDSQVTMMFWYRQQPGQSLTLIATANQGSEATYESGFVIDKFPISRPNLTFSTLTVSNMSPEDSSIYLCSVVEGNQPQHFGDGTRLSIL.

The rearrangement joins TRBV7-2 to TRBJ2-7; no firm D call. The CDR3 spans 14 residues. The V gene lost 0 bases and the J gene lost 2 bases, with 8 bases spanning the gap. Looked up from germline, CDR1 is SGHTA and CDR2 is FQGNSA. The DNA for the CDR3 is TGTGCCAGCAGCTTAGCGGGAAACGCCTACGAGCAGTACTTC. It specifies CASSLAGNAYEQYF.

The rearrangement uses TRBV29-1 and TRBJ2-3; 11 bases match TRBD2. J lost 9 bases, V lost 4 bases, and 12 bases had no gene match. CDR3 length: 15 amino acids. CDR1 is SQVTM, CDR2 ANQGSEA, per germline. As DNA, the CDR3 is TGCAGCGTTGTATCTAGCGGGAGGCCCACAACCACGCAGTATTTT. This gives the protein CSVVSSGRPTTTQYF.

The chain couples TRBV10-3 to TRBJ1-2; 11 nucleotides line up with TRBD1. The V gene end was trimmed by 4 bases and the J gene end by 3 bases; junction bases not matched to a gene: 1. CDR1 is ENHRY and CDR2 is SYGVKD in the germline V gene. CDR3 size: 14 residues. DNA for the CDR3: TGTGCCATCAGTGGGACAGGGGGCGACTATGGCTACACCTTC. It yields the protein CAISGTGGDYGYTF.

The chain combines TRBV7-8 with TRBJ2-7; tentative D call: TRBD2 (6 bases). Germline CDR1 SGHVS, CDR2 FQNEAQ. This CDR3 region has 15 residues. V was cut by 5 bases and J by 1 base, with 15 bases left in between. The CDR3 loop reads CASSPLGTGSYEQYF. CDR3 DNA sequence: TGTGCCAGCAGCCCACTAGGGACTGGATCCTACGAGCAGTACTTC.

This chain joins TRBV11-3 and TRBJ2-1; TRBD2 aligns across 11 bases. J was trimmed by 0 bases and V by 3 bases; bases with no gene match: 7. Looked up from germline, CDR1 is SGHNT and CDR2 is YENEEA. The CDR3 is made up of 18 amino acids. CDR3 amino acids: CASSFCLAGGPSYNEQFF. For the CDR3, the DNA is TGTGCCAGCAGCTTTTGCCTAGCGGGAGGTCCCTCCTACAATGAGCAGTTCTTC.

The genes are TRBV29-1 and TRBJ2-1; TRBD2 matches at 9 bases. V was pared by 8 bases and J by 7 bases, with 6 bases of the junction left unmatched. CDR1 SQVTM and CDR2 ANQGSEA come from the germline V gene. The CDR3 runs to 12 residues. The CDR3 sequence: CSSGLAPNEQFF. The DNA for the CDR3 is TGCAGCTCAGGACTAGCGCCTAATGAGCAGTTCTTC.

This chain links TRBV7-7 with TRBJ2-1; TRBD2 agrees at 10 bases. This CDR3 is built from 16 residues. Germline V gene sequence: CDR1 SSHAT, CDR2 FNYEAQ (reference sequence). V lost 5 bases and J lost 8; bases outside the gene matches: 12. In DNA, the CDR3 is TGTGCCAGCAGCCCACAGGCTAGCGGGAGTCGCGATGAGCAGTTCTTC. Amino acids: CASSPQASGSRDEQFF.

The CDR3, as DNA: TGTGCCAGCAGCCAAGATAGTTTGAACTATGGCTACACCTTC. Translating gives CASSQDSLNYGYTF. The chain employs TRBV4-2 and TRBJ1-2; D gene ambiguous. The CDR3 extends over 14 amino acids. V lost 0 bases, J lost 2 bases, and 7 bases lay in between. The germline V gene encodes CDR1 LGHNA and CDR2 YNFKEQ.

In its sample, this clone was seen a few times. The chain joins TRBV5-1 to TRBJ1-1; D unclear. Germline CDR1 SGHRS, CDR2 YFSETQ. V lost 0 bases and J lost 11, with 20 bases in between. This CDR3 has 15 residues. The DNA of the CDR3 is TGCGCCAGCAGCTTGGATAATGGCCCCTTGGGTACCGCTTTCTTT. It specifies CASSLDNGPLGTAFF. The full variable domain, with the rest looked up from reference TRBV5-1 and TRBJ1-1, is KAGVTQTPRYLIKTRGQQVTLSCSPISGHRSVSWYQQTPGQGLQFLFEYFSETQRNKGNFPGRFSGRQFSNSRSEMNVSTLELGDSALYLCASSLDNGPLGTAFFGQGTRLTVV.

The chain recombines TRBV30 with TRBJ1-6; TRBD1 might be the D (5 bases). The CDR3 spans 15 residues. Trimming left V 2 bases short and J 9 bases short, with 17 bases between. Per germline, CDR1 GTSNPN and CDR2 SVGIG (reference sequence). The CDR3 region is CAWSSGRVQVSPLHF. The CDR3 DNA follows: TGTGCCTGGAGTTCAGGCAGGGTACAGGTTTCACCCCTCCACTTT.

The gene calls are TRBV5-1 and TRBJ2-7; 10 nucleotides line up with TRBD2. The trim removed 0 bases at V and 2 bases at J, leaving 8 bases unmatched. CDR3 length equals 17 residues. Germline V lookup: CDR1 SGHRS, CDR2 YFSETQ. CDR3 DNA: TGCGCCAGCAGCTTGGCCACCGGGACTAGCGCAGCCTACGAGCAGTACTTC. Translating it yields CASSLATGTSAAYEQYF.

This chain uses TRBV7-2 with TRBJ2-7; a possible D gene is TRBD2 (5 bases). The V gene's germline CDR1 is SGHTA and CDR2 FQGNSA. The CDR3 totals 14 residues. With 1 base removed from V and 2 bases from J, the gap between germline ends came to 9 bases. The CDR3 protein is CASSLGTGTYEQYF. CDR3 DNA: TGTGCCAGCAGCTTAGGGACGGGGACCTACGAGCAGTACTTC.

The chain links TRBV18 to TRBJ2-7, with 8 bases lining up with TRBD2. Looked up from germline, CDR1 is KGHSH and CDR2 is LQKENI. Trimming removed 6 bases from V and 3 bases from J; junction bases left unmatched: 10. This CDR3 contains 15 residues. The CDR3 nucleotides read TGTGCCAGCTCCCCCGGCCGTAGCGGGAACTACGAGCAGTACTTC. It translates to CASSPGRSGNYEQYF.

CDR3 DNA sequence: TGTGCCAGCGGTGGGGACTTAGATGAGACCCAGTACTTC. Residues: CASGGDLDETQYF. The chain links TRBV27 to TRBJ2-5, with D possibly TRBD2 on 6 matching bases. The CDR3 has 13 residues. Germline-derived CDR1 and CDR2 are MNHEY and SMNVEV (reference sequence). Trimming pared 8 bases from V and 5 bases from J, leaving 15 bases between.

The gene calls are TRBV2 and TRBJ2-1; D might be TRBD2 (5 bases). The V and J ends lost 5 bases and 3 bases respectively, with 8 bases between them. The CDR3 loop spans 13 amino acids. The germline gives CDR1 SNHLY, CDR2 FYNNEI. The CDR3 DNA reads TGTGCCAGCAGTTGGACTGGCTACAATGAGCAGTTCTTC. Its protein is CASSWTGYNEQFF. Supplemented by reference TRBV2 and TRBJ2-1, the full variable domain reads EPEVTQTPSHQVTQMGQEVILRCVPISNHLYFYWYRQILGQKVEFLVSFYNNEISEKSEIFDDQFSVERPDGSNFTLKIRSTKLEDSAMYFCASSWTGYNEQFFGPGTRLTVL.

The chain links TRBV6-1 to TRBJ2-7; D ambiguous. The CDR3 is 13 residues long. Between the trimmed V and J ends, which lost 5 bases and 4 bases, there was a span of 12 bases. The germline V gene encodes CDR1 MNHNS and CDR2 SASEGT. CDR3 DNA: TGTGCCAGCAGTCCCTTCCCCAGTTACGAGCAGTACTTC. It encodes CASSPFPSYEQYF.

The genes are TRBV13 and TRBJ2-1, with 14 bases identical to TRBD2. Germline CDR1 is PRHDT and CDR2 is FYEKMQ (reference sequence). This CDR3 spans 16 amino acids. V gave up 5 bases and J gave up 7 bases; unmatched junction bases: 7. Here the CDR3 reads CASSPTGTSGRNEQFF. CDR3 sequence (DNA): TGTGCCAGCAGCCCGACCGGGACTAGCGGGAGAAATGAGCAGTTCTTC. The full variable domain, completed using reference TRBV13 and TRBJ2-1, is AAGVIQSPRHLIKEKRETATLKCYPIPRHDTVYWYQQGPGQDPQFLISFYEKMQSDKGSIPDRFSAQQFSDYHSELNMSSLELGDSALYFCASSPTGTSGRNEQFFGPGTRLTVL.

This clone was seen more than once but under ten times. The chain recombines TRBV18 with TRBJ2-3; D is uncertain. CDR1 is KGHSH, CDR2 LQKENI, per germline. The CDR3 extends over 13 amino acids. Trimming removed 2 bases at V and 5 bases at J, with 8 bases between. The CDR3 nucleotides are TGTGCCAGCTCACCAACGAATATAGATACGCAGTATTTT. Amino acids: CASSPTNIDTQYF.